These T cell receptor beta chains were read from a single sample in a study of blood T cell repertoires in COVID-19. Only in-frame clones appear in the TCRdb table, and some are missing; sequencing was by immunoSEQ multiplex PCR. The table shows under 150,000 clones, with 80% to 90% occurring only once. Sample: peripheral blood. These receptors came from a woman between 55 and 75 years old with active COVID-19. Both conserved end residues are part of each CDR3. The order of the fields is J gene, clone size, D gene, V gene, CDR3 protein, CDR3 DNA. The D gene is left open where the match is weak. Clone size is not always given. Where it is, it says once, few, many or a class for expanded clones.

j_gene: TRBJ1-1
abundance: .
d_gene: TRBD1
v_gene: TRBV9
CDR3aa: CASSVSPGQGNTEAFF
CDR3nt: TGTGCCAGCAGCGTATCCCCGGGACAGGGGAACACTGAAGCTTTCTTT

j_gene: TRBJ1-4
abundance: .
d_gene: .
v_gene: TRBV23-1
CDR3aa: CASSKGRGLLKFKTKQRGVFF
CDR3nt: TGCGCCAGCAGTAAGGGAAGGGGACTACTCAAGTTCAAGACAAAACAACGAGGGGTGTTTTTT

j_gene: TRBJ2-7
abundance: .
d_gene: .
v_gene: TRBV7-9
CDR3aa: CASSLSRSGVAEQYF
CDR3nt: TGTGCCAGCAGCTTAAGTCGTAGCGGCGTGGCAGAGCAGTACTTC

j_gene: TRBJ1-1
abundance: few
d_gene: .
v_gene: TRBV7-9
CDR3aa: CASSPGTEAFF
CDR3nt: TGTGCCAGCAGCCCGGGAACTGAAGCTTTCTTT

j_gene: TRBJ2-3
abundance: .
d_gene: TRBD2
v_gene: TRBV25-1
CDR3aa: CASSGVAGYTDTQYF
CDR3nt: TGTGCCAGCAGTGGCGTAGCGGGGTACACAGATACGCAGTATTTT

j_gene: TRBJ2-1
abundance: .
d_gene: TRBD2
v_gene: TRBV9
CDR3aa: CASSDPGTSGREHNEQFF
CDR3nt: TGTGCCAGCAGCGACCCAGGGACTAGCGGGAGGGAACACAATGAGCAGTTCTTC

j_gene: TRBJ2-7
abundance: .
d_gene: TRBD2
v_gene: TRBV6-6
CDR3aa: CASSYSSGLHAYEQYF
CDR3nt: TGTGCCAGCAGTTACTCTAGCGGGTTGCACGCCTACGAGCAGTACTTC

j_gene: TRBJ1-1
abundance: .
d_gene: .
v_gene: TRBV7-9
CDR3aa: CASSPSQITEAFF
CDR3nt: TGTGCCAGCAGCCCATCACAGATTACTGAAGCTTTCTTT

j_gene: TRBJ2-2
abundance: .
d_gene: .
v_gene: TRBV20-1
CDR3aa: CSARVAGELFF
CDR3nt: TGCAGTGCCAGGGTGGCCGGGGAGCTGTTTTTT

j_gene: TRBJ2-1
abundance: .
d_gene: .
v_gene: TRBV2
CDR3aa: CASSEASFVGGGWYNEQFF
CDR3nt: TGTGCCAGCAGTGAAGCTTCTTTTGTAGGTGGGGGGTGGTACAATGAGCAGTTCTTC

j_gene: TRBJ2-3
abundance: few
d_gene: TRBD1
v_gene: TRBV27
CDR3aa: CASRGTGVGNTQYF
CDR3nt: TGTGCCAGCAGGGGGACAGGGGTAGGAAATACGCAGTATTTT